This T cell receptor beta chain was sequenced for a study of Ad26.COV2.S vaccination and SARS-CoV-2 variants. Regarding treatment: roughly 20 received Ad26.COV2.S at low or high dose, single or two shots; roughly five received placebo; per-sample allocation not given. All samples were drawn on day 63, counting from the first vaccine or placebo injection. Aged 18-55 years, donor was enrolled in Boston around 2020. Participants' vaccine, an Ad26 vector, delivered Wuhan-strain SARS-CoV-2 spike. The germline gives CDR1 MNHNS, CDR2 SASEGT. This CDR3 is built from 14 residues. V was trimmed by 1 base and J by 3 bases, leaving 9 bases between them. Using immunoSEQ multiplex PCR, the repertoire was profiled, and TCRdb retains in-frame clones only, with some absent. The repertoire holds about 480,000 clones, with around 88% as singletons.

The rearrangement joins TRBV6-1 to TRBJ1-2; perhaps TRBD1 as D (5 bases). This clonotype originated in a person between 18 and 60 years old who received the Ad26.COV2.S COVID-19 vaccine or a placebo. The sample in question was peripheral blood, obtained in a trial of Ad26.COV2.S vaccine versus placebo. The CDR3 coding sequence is TGTGCCAGCAGTGAAGAGCAGGGCTACTATGGCTACACCTTC. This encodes CASSEEQGYYGYTF.